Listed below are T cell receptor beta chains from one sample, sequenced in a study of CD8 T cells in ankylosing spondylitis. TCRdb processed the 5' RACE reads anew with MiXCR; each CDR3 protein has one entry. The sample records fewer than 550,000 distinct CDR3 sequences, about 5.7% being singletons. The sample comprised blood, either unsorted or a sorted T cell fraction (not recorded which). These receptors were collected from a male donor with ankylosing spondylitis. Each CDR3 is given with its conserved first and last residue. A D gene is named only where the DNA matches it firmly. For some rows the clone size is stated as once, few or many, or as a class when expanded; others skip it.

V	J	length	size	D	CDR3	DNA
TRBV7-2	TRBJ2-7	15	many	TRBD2	CASSEDTSGLYEQYF	TGTGCCAGCAGCGAAGACACTAGCGGGCTCTACGAGCAGTACTTC
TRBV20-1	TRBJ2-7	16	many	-	CSARRPGTWDSYEQYF	TGCAGTGCTAGACGTCCCGGGACTTGGGATTCCTACGAGCAGTACTTC
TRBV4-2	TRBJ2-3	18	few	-	CASSQVVTGTDSTDTQYF	TGTGCCAGCAGCCAAGTTGTGACAGGTACCGATAGCACAGATACGCAGTATTTT
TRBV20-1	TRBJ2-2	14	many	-	CSARGTANTGELFF	TGCAGTGCTAGAGGGACAGCGAACACCGGGGAGCTGTTTTTT
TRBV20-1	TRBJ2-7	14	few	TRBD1	CSASLTGSVGEQYF	TGCAGTGCTAGCTTGACAGGGTCGGTCGGCGAGCAGTACTTC
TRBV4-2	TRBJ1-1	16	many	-	CASSQDRQGRRAEAFF	TGTGCCAGCAGCCAAGATCGGCAGGGGAGAAGGGCTGAAGCTTTCTTT
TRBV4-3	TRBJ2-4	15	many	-	CASSQIGRARNIQYF	TGCGCCAGCAGCCAAATTGGCAGGGCAAGAAACATTCAGTACTTC
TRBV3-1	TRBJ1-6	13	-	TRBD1	CASSSDRDSPLHF	TGTGCCAGCAGTTCCGACAGGGATTCACCCCTCCACTTT
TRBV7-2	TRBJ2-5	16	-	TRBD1	CASSWAGTGSMETQYF	TGTGCCAGCAGCTGGGCCGGGACAGGGTCCATGGAGACCCAGTACTTC
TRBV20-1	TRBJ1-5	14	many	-	CSASITGKLQPQHF	TGCAGTGCTAGCATTACAGGGAAACTTCAGCCCCAGCATTTT
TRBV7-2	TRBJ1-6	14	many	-	CASSPRDYNSPLHF	TGTGCCAGCAGCCCCCGCGATTATAATTCACCCCTCCACTTT
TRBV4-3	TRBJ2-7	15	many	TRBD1	CASSQAGTGGYEQYF	TGCGCCAGCAGCCAGGCCGGGACAGGCGGATACGAGCAGTACTTC
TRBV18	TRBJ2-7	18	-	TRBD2	CASSPMETSGQRPYEQYF	TGTGCCAGCTCACCAATGGAGACTAGCGGGCAGCGTCCCTACGAGCAGTACTTC
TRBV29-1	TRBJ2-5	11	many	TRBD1	CSGGQQETQYF	TGCAGCGGGGGACAGCAAGAGACCCAGTACTTC
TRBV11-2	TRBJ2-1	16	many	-	CASSLQGFGSYNEQFF	TGTGCCAGCAGCTTACAGGGTTTCGGCTCCTACAATGAGCAGTTCTTC
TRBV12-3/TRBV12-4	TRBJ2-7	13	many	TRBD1	CASSSGQGAEQYF	TGTGCCAGCAGTTCAGGACAGGGGGCCGAGCAGTACTTC
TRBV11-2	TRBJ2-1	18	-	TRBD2	CASSLDPLLAGGRNEQFF	TGTGCCAGCAGCTTAGATCCCCTGCTAGCGGGAGGGCGTAATGAGCAGTTCTTC
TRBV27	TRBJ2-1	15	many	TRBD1	CASTSGTGGYNEQFF	TGTGCCAGCACATCCGGGACAGGGGGATACAATGAGCAGTTCTTC
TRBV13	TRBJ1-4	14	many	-	CASSLFPTNEKLFF	TGTGCCAGCAGCTTATTCCCAACTAATGAAAAACTGTTTTTT
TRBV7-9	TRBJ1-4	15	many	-	CASSLEGGSNEKLFF	TGTGCCAGCAGCTTAGAGGGCGGCAGTAATGAAAAACTGTTTTTT
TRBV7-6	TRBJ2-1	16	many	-	CASSLESSVAYNEQFF	TGTGCCAGCAGCTTAGAGAGTAGCGTCGCCTACAATGAGCAGTTCTTC
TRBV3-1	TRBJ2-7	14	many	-	CASSPRTGNREQYF	TGTGCCAGCAGCCCCAGGACTGGGAATCGGGAGCAGTACTTC
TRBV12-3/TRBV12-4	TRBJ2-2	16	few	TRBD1	CASSPGTGGFTGELFF	TGTGCCAGCAGCCCGGGGACAGGGGGATTCACCGGGGAGCTGTTTTTT
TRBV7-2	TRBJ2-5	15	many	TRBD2	CASSSIAGVGETQYF	TGTGCCAGCAGCTCGATAGCGGGAGTGGGAGAGACCCAGTACTTC
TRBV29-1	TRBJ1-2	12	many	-	CSVGHHDYGYTF	TGCAGCGTTGGCCACCACGACTATGGCTACACCTTC